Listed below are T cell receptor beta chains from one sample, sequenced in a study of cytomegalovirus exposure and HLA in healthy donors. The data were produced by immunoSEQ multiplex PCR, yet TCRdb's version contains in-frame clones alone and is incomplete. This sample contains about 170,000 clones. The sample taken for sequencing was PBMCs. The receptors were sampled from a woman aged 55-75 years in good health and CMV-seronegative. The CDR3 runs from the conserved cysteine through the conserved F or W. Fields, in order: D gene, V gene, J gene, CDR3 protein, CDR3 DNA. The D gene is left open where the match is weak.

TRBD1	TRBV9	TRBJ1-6	CASSAGTGTYNSPLHF	TGTGCCAGCAGCGCGGGGACAGGGACTTATAATTCACCCCTCCACTTT
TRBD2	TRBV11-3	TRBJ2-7	CASSSIWGTSGPPRYF	TGTGCCAGCAGCTCGATCTGGGGGACTAGCGGGCCCCCTAGGTACTTC
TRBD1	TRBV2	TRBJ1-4	CASSQEMGQATKLFF	TGTGCCAGCAGCCAGGAGATGGGACAGGCCACAAAACTGTTTTTT
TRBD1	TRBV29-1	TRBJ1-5	CSVEGAGQPQHF	TGCAGCGTCGAGGGGGCGGGTCAGCCCCAGCATTTT
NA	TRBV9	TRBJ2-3	CASSGVASNTQYF	TGTGCCAGCAGCGGGGTAGCGAGTAATACGCAGTATTTT
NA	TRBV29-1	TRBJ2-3	CSISRSSTDTQYF	TGCAGCATTTCGAGATCTAGCACAGATACGCAGTATTTT
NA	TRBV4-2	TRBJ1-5	CASSQDGNGHQPQHF	TGTGCCAGCAGCCAAGACGGGAATGGGCATCAGCCCCAGCATTTT
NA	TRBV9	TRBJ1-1	CASSVAPTENTEAFF	TGTGCCAGCAGCGTAGCTCCAACAGAGAACACTGAAGCTTTCTTT
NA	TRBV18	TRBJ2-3	CASSRGGEGDTDTQYF	TGTGCCAGCTCCCGAGGAGGGGAAGGGGACACAGATACGCAGTATTTT
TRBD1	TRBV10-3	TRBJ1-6	CAISESAQGNSPLHF	TGTGCCATCAGTGAGTCGGCACAGGGGAATTCACCCCTCCACTTT
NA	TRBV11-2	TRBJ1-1	CASSLDTRAFF	TGTGCCAGCAGCTTAGATACGAGAGCTTTCTTT
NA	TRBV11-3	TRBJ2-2	CASSLGRTASTGELFF	TGTGCCAGCAGCTTAGGTCGGACAGCCAGCACCGGGGAGCTGTTTTTT
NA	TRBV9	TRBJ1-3	CASSVQGSGNTIYF	TGTGCCAGCAGCGTACAGGGTTCTGGAAACACCATATATTTT
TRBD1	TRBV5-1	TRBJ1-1	CASSLAGGSPEAFF	TGCGCCAGCAGCTTGGCAGGGGGCAGCCCTGAAGCTTTCTTT
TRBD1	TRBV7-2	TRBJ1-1	CASSARQGYTEAFF	TGTGCCAGCAGCGCCCGACAGGGATACACTGAAGCTTTCTTT
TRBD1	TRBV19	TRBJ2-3	CASSSQGISADTQYF	TGTGCCAGTAGTTCACAGGGGATTAGCGCAGATACGCAGTATTTT
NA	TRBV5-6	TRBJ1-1	CASSFQDEAFF	TGTGCCAGCAGCTTCCAGGATGAAGCTTTCTTT
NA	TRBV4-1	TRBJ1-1	CASSHDRGATEAFF	TGCGCCAGCAGCCATGACCGGGGGGCCACTGAAGCTTTCTTT
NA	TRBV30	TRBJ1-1	CAWSVRGLNRVRAFF	TGTGCCTGGAGTGTGAGGGGCCTGAACAGGGTCCGGGCTTTCTTT
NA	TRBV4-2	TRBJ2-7	CASSQERTVLSYEQYF	TGTGCCAGCAGCCAAGAAAGAACGGTTCTCTCCTACGAGCAGTACTTC
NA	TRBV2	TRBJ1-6	CASRPRDSLYSPLHF	TGTGCCAGCAGACCCCGGGACTCCCTATATTCACCCCTCCACTTT
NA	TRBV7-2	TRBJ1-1	CASSFTLADTEAFF	TGTGCCAGCAGCTTCACCCTAGCGGACACTGAAGCTTTCTTT
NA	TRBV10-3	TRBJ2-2	CATRLDRLNTGELFF	TGTGCCACAAGACTAGATCGCTTGAACACCGGGGAGCTGTTTTTT